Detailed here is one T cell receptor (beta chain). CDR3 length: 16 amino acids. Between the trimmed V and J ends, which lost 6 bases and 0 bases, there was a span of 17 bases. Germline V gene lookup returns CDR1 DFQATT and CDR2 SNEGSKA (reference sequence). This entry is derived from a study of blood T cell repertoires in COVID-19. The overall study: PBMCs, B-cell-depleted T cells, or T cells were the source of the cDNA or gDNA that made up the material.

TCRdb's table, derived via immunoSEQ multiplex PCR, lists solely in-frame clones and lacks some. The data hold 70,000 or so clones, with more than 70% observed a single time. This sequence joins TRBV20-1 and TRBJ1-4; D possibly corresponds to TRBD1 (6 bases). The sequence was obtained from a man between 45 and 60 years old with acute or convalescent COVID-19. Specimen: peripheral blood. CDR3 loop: CSASKGGSATNEKLFF. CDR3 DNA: TGCAGTGCGAGTAAAGGGGGAAGTGCAACTAATGAAAAACTGTTTTTT.